The 20 T cell receptor beta chains below were found in one sample sequenced in a study of identical twins. TCRdb called the 5' RACE reads again in MiXCR, with one record for every CDR3 protein. The data hold about 430,000 distinct CDR3 sequences, with under 20% observed a single time. Source material: naive T cells sorted from blood. The receptors shown here come from a man aged 45-60 years in good health.

V gene TRBV6-2 or TRBV6-3 combines with J gene TRBJ2-1; D ambiguous. Trimming took off 5 bases at V and 0 bases at J, with 11 bases between the two ends. The germline CDR1 and CDR2 sequences are MNHEY and SVGEGT. The CDR3 has 15 amino acids. CDR3 sequence: CASSPGRVSYNEQFF. Here the CDR3 DNA reads TGTGCCAGCAGTCCCGGAAGGGTCTCCTACAATGAGCAGTTCTTC.

The chain employs TRBV7-9 and TRBJ2-1; D is unclear. V gave up 4 bases and J gave up 7 bases, with 20 bases separating them. Germline-derived CDR1 and CDR2 are SEHNR and FQNEAQ (reference sequence). The CDR3 is 16 residues long. The chain's CDR3 is CASSSLRSNRGNEQFF. In nucleotides, the CDR3 is TGTGCCAGCAGCTCTCTAAGGAGTAATAGAGGTAATGAGCAGTTCTTC.

V usage is TRBV10-3 and J usage is TRBJ2-7; 9 nucleotides align to TRBD1. Per the germline V gene, CDR1 is ENHRY and CDR2 is SYGVKD. J lost 6 bases, V lost 10 bases, and 4 bases had no gene match. The CDR3 length is 11 residues. The CDR3 nucleotides are TGTGCCACTAAGGACAGGGGCGAGCAGTACTTC. This sequence encodes CATKDRGEQYF.

This clonotype was counted ten times or more. The chain recombines TRBV4-3 with TRBJ2-2; perhaps TRBD2 as D (6 bases). The V end lost 3 bases, the J end lost 1 base, and 9 bases lay between the germline ends. The length of the CDR3 is 15 residues. CDR1 and CDR2 from the germline V gene are LGHNA and YSLEER. This chain's CDR3 is CASSHAGKNTGELFF. The CDR3 DNA follows: TGCGCCAGCAGCCACGCGGGAAAGAACACCGGGGAGCTGTTTTTT.

CDR3 DNA sequence: TGTGCCAGCAGATCTAGCGGGAGTAGTTTCCGCGAGCAGTACTTC. Amino acid sequence: CASRSSGSSFREQYF. The chain combines TRBV27 with TRBJ2-7; TRBD2 matches 10 bases. The germline V gene has CDR1 MNHEY and CDR2 SMNVEV (reference sequence). J gave up 6 bases and V 6 bases, and 11 bases lay outside the gene matches. CDR3 length equals 15 residues.

The chain recombines TRBV12-3 or TRBV12-4 with TRBJ1-5; TRBD1 matches at 11 bases. CDR3 length: 15 amino acids. The V segment lost 4 bases and the J segment 5 bases; nucleotides outside the gene matches: 4. CDR3 loop: CASSSGQGADQPQHF. CDR3 in DNA: TGTGCCAGCAGTTCCGGACAGGGGGCGGATCAGCCCCAGCATTTT.

The chain links TRBV20-1 to TRBJ2-1; tentatively, D is TRBD1 (6 bases). Trimming took off 1 base at V and 4 bases at J, with 14 bases between the two ends. The CDR3 contains 15 residues. Germline V gene lookup returns CDR1 DFQATT and CDR2 SNEGSKA (reference sequence). Here the CDR3 reads CSARGGQGAYNEQFF. The CDR3 DNA reads TGCAGTGCTAGAGGGGGGCAGGGCGCATACAATGAGCAGTTCTTC.

The V gene is TRBV9, the J gene TRBJ2-3; D remains ambiguous. The V gene's germline CDR1 is SGDLS and CDR2 YYNGEE. V shed 0 bases and J shed 0 bases, with 11 bases lying between them. The CDR3 covers 16 residues. The CDR3 spells CASSVAPQRSTDTQYF. For the CDR3, the DNA is TGTGCCAGCAGCGTAGCTCCACAGCGCAGCACAGATACGCAGTATTTT.

The rearrangement uses TRBV29-1 and TRBJ2-6, with 8 bases identical to TRBD1. From germline, CDR1 is SQVTM and CDR2 ANQGSEA. The CDR3 has 16 amino acids. V dropped 6 bases and J dropped 4; count of bases not matched to a gene: 11. Here the CDR3 reads CSVAGGASIGANVLTF. The CDR3 region has the DNA TGCAGCGTAGCAGGGGGCGCCTCGATCGGGGCCAACGTCCTGACTTTC. Filled out from reference TRBV29-1 and TRBJ2-6, the complete variable domain reads SAVISQKPSRDICQRGTSLTIQCQVDSQVTMMFWYRQQPGQSLTLIATANQGSEATYESGFVIDKFPISRPNLTFSTLTVSNMSPEDSSIYLCSVAGGASIGANVLTFGAGSRLTVL.

There are a few counts of this clonotype. The chain combines TRBV5-1 with TRBJ2-3; the match to TRBD2 covers 9 bases. Germline CDR1 and CDR2: SGHRS and YFSETQ. The CDR3 spans 15 residues. V shed 4 bases and J 5 bases; nucleotides not matched to a gene: 8. The CDR3 sequence: CASSVGLAGRDTQYF. DNA of the CDR3: TGCGCCAGCAGCGTGGGACTAGCAGGACGAGATACGCAGTATTTT. Full variable domain (remainder filled in from reference TRBV5-1 and TRBJ2-3): KAGVTQTPRYLIKTRGQQVTLSCSPISGHRSVSWYQQTPGQGLQFLFEYFSETQRNKGNFPGRFSGRQFSNSRSEMNVSTLELGDSALYLCASSVGLAGRDTQYFGPGTRLTVL.

V usage is TRBV15 and J usage is TRBJ2-7; no clear D. This CDR3 has 13 residues. Deletions cut 3 bases from V and 2 bases from J, with 8 bases between. CDR1 and CDR2 from the germline V gene are LNHNV and YYDKDF (reference sequence). CDR3 nucleotides: TGTGCCACCAGCAGCCCCTCCACCTACGAGCAGTACTTC. Its translation: CATSSPSTYEQYF.

This rearrangement joins TRBV15 to TRBJ1-1, with a tentative D call TRBD1 (6 bases). V gave up 6 bases and J gave up 0 bases, with 14 bases separating them. The CDR3 runs 15 residues. Germline V gene sequence: CDR1 LNHNV, CDR2 YYDKDF (reference sequence). CDR3 DNA sequence: TGTGCCACCAGGGCACTCAGGGACATGAACACTGAAGCTTTCTTT. Amino acid sequence: CATRALRDMNTEAFF.

There are a few counts of this clonotype. J is TRBJ1-4 and V is TRBV29-1; D uncertain. The ends were cut back, 7 bases at V and 5 bases at J, with 14 bases in the middle. This CDR3 has 13 amino acids. Germline CDR1 is SQVTM and CDR2 is ANQGSEA. The CDR3 protein is CSGLGYENEKLFF. The CDR3 nucleotides are TGCAGCGGCCTAGGGTATGAAAATGAAAAACTGTTTTTT.

This chain uses TRBV4-2 with TRBJ2-3, with D maybe TRBD1 (5 bases). V was clipped by 3 bases and J by 0 bases, with 10 bases between them. This CDR3 region has 15 residues. Germline CDR1 reads LGHNA; CDR2 reads YNFKEQ. CDR3 sequence reads: CASSQWGTSTDTQYF. CDR3 nucleotide sequence: TGTGCCAGCAGCCAGTGGGGCACTAGCACAGATACGCAGTATTTT.

This clonotype was observed at least ten times. This sequence joins TRBV10-3 and TRBJ1-6; maybe TRBD1 (5 bases). V lost 3 bases and J lost 9, with 12 bases in between. The CDR3 runs to 14 residues. Germline V gives CDR1 ENHRY, CDR2 SYGVKD. CDR3 amino acids: CAISEGRVGSPLHF. The DNA of the CDR3 is TGTGCCATCAGTGAAGGCAGGGTTGGTTCACCCCTCCACTTT.

This clonotype was seen once. The chain links TRBV12-3 or TRBV12-4 to TRBJ1-1; 8 nucleotides line up with TRBD1. The J segment lost 1 base and the V segment lost 6 bases, leaving 7 bases of the junction unmatched. The CDR3 contains 15 residues. CDR3 region: CASRLRQGWNTEAFF. In DNA, the CDR3 is TGTGCCAGCAGACTCCGACAGGGGTGGAACACTGAAGCTTTCTTT.

The V and J genes are TRBV20-1 and TRBJ1-2; D remains unclear. There are 14 residues in the CDR3. Per the germline V gene, CDR1 is DFQATT and CDR2 is SNEGSKA (reference sequence). V lost 4 bases and J lost 6, with 18 bases in between. CDR3 in DNA: TGCAGTGCTACAAAGCCCCCCGAGATGGATGGCTACACCTTC. Encoded protein: CSATKPPEMDGYTF.

The J gene is TRBJ2-4, the V gene TRBV29-1; TRBD2 matches 9 bases. This CDR3 spans 14 amino acids. Germline V gene sequence: CDR1 SQVTM, CDR2 ANQGSEA. With V trimmed by 4 bases and J by 7 bases, 8 bases remained unmatched. CDR3 bases: TGCAGCGTTGCGTCTTTAGCGGGAGAGAACATTCAGTACTTC. Its translation is CSVASLAGENIQYF.

This rearrangement joins TRBV10-3 to TRBJ2-2; D is possibly TRBD1 or TRBD2 (5 bases each). Trimming removed 6 bases from V and 2 bases from J, with 10 bases in between. The germline gives CDR1 ENHRY, CDR2 SYGVKD. The CDR3 is 14 amino acids. CDR3 loop: CAIRGTANTGELFF. In nucleotides, the CDR3 is TGTGCCATCAGGGGGACCGCAAACACCGGGGAGCTGTTTTTT.

This clonotype occurred a few times. The chain links TRBV29-1 to TRBJ1-1; D is unresolved. The V gene lost 5 bases and the J gene lost 1 base, with 8 bases spanning the gap. Germline V gene lookup returns CDR1 SQVTM and CDR2 ANQGSEA. The CDR3 is 12 amino acids. In DNA, the CDR3 is TGCAGCGTTAAGTACAGGAACACTGAAGCTTTCTTT. Its protein is CSVKYRNTEAFF.